This TCR beta chain emerged from a study of blood T cells in healthy people across ages. This CDR3 spans 16 amino acids. V was pared by 1 base and J by 0 bases, with 11 bases between. Germline lookup yields CDR1 MGHDK and CDR2 SYGVNS. A second PCR of about 7 to 11 cycles used a sample-barcoded 5' primer and a J-beta primer mix. TCRdb recomputed calls from the 5' RACE reads with MiXCR, one row per CDR3 protein. This table has 1.5 million or so distinct CDR3 sequences, approximately 43% appearing once. This clonotype turned up a few times. This chain uses TRBV25-1 with TRBJ2-3; the D is unclear. This receptor was taken from a woman under 30 in good health. Sequencing was done on a sample of blood. The CDR3, as DNA: TGTGCCAGCAGTGAATTAACCGGGTTTAGCACAGATACGCAGTATTTT. Translation: CASSELTGFSTDTQYF.